This T cell receptor (beta chain) is drawn from a study of T cell therapy after organ transplantation. Study context: About 85% of the ten patients were clinical responders. Regarding the study as a whole: Nonresponder repertoires showed strong pretherapy expansions, barely changing post-therapy. Post-therapy CD8 clonality change correlated inversely with pretherapy clonality.

Clones were sequenced by immunoSEQ multiplex PCR, and TCRdb holds only the in-frame ones, with some missing. The sample contains 50,000 or so clones, about 95% of which appear only once. Comment on this clone: Its antigen remains unidentified.

This CDR3 contains 13 residues. The V gene lost 7 bases and the J gene lost 7 bases, with 13 bases spanning the gap. Per germline, CDR1 MNHEY and CDR2 SVGAGI. The chain recombines TRBV6-5 with TRBJ1-4; D unresolved. Sequenced material: CD8+ T cells from blood, taken before autologous CMV-specific T cell therapy. The receptor was derived from a human patient who had received a solid organ transplant and had CMV disease. CDR3 sequence reads: CASTPYVGEKLFF. The CDR3 coding sequence is TGTGCCAGCACCCCGTACGTGGGTGAAAAACTGTTTTTT.